These 25 T cell receptor beta chains came from one sample sequenced in a study of spatial heterogeneity in lung cancer. Whole-study results and caveats: Expanded alpha and beta TCR counts within tumors tracked tumor mutation counts.

Time point reported: sample taken at primary tumor resection. TCRdb re-analysed the 5' RACE reads in MiXCR, keeping a single row per CDR3 protein. The sample contains 7,500 or so distinct CDR3 sequences, approximately 3.1% of which appear only once. The antigens of these receptors remain unknown. The sample was lung tumor tissue, taken at surgery. The origin of the receptors is a male donor with early-stage non-small cell lung cancer.

At least ten counts were recorded for this clonotype. The rearrangement joins TRBV9 to TRBJ2-7, with a weak D call TRBD2 (7 bases). This CDR3 comprises 15 residues. V was clipped by 0 bases and J by 3 bases, with 13 bases between them. From germline, CDR1 is SGDLS and CDR2 YYNGEE. The CDR3 sequence is CASSVGEGRGYEQYF. The DNA for the CDR3 is TGTGCCAGCAGCGTAGGGGAGGGCAGGGGCTACGAGCAGTACTTC.

At least ten counts were recorded for this clonotype. V is TRBV19 and J is TRBJ1-5; D remains ambiguous. The CDR3 contains 16 residues. Germline CDR1 is LNHDA and CDR2 is SQIVND (reference sequence). V was shortened by 3 bases and J by 4 bases, with 16 bases between the two germline ends. This chain's CDR3 is CASSMVAGVGNQPQHF. CDR3 DNA: TGTGCCAGTAGTATGGTGGCAGGAGTGGGTAATCAGCCCCAGCATTTT. The whole variable domain, filled in from reference TRBV19 and TRBJ1-5, reads DGGITQSPKYLFRKEGQNVTLSCEQNLNHDAMYWYRQDPGQGLRLIYYSQIVNDFQKGDIAEGYSVSREKKESFPLTVTSAQKNPTAFYLCASSMVAGVGNQPQHFGDGTRLSIL.

By share, this clonotype ranks as medium-sized (0.01 to 0.1%). The V gene is TRBV7-2, the J gene TRBJ1-1, with D possibly matching TRBD1 (5 bases). The CDR3 consists of 14 residues. The ends were cut back, 4 bases at V and 6 bases at J, with 15 bases in the middle. Germline V CDR1 and CDR2: SGHTA, FQGNSA. The CDR3 nucleotides are TGTGCCAGCAGCTCCCGACAGTTTAAAGCTGAAGCTTTCTTT. Translating gives CASSSRQFKAEAFF.

This clonotype was detected a few times. CDR3 in amino acids: CSARDGTSGSGETQYF. The DNA of the CDR3 is TGCAGTGCTAGAGATGGGACTAGCGGGAGCGGAGAGACCCAGTACTTC. The rearrangement uses TRBV20-1 and TRBJ2-5, with 14 nucleotides matching TRBD2. Germline CDR1 DFQATT, CDR2 SNEGSKA (reference sequence). The CDR3 totals 16 residues. V gave up 0 bases and J gave up 4 bases; unmatched junction bases: 4.

This clonotype is judged medium-sized. J is TRBJ2-2 and V is TRBV7-2, with D maybe TRBD1 (5 bases). This CDR3 is built from 15 residues. The V and J ends lost 3 bases and 5 bases respectively, with 13 bases between them. Per germline, CDR1 SGHTA and CDR2 FQGNSA. The CDR3 is CASSLQGGGTGELFF. CDR3 coding DNA: TGTGCCAGCAGCTTGCAGGGCGGTGGAACCGGGGAGCTGTTTTTT.

This clonotype ranks as medium-sized (0.01 to 0.1%). The CDR3 region is CAWSHGRNTEAFF. In DNA form, the CDR3 reads TGTGCCTGGAGTCATGGACGGAACACTGAAGCTTTCTTT. This chain joins TRBV30 and TRBJ1-1; D unresolved. The V end lost 2 bases, the J end lost 1 base, and 8 bases lay between the germline ends. The CDR3 extends over 13 amino acids. Per germline, CDR1 GTSNPN and CDR2 SVGIG (reference sequence).

This clonotype was detected many times. V is TRBV10-1 and J is TRBJ1-1; maybe TRBD1 (5 bases). Germline CDR1 and CDR2: WNHNN and SYGVQD (reference sequence). Trimming stripped 6 bases from V and 11 bases from J, with 13 bases between. This CDR3 is 11 amino acids long. CDR3 residues: CASSGTLEAFF. The CDR3 DNA is TGCGCCAGCAGCGGGACCCTGGAGGCTTTCTTT.

This clonotype was found many times. This sequence joins TRBV4-1 and TRBJ2-1, with 11 positions matching TRBD2. Germline assignment: CDR1 MGHRA and CDR2 YSYEKL. This CDR3 is 17 amino acids long. After removal of 0 bases from V and 4 bases from J, the junction contained 5 bases not matched to a gene. CDR3 bases: TGCGCCAGCAGCCAAGAAGCGGGACTAGCGGTGTACAATGAGCAGTTCTTC. It translates to CASSQEAGLAVYNEQFF.

At least ten counts were recorded for this clonotype. V and J are TRBV5-1 and TRBJ1-6, with 7 bases matching TRBD1. Germline V CDR1 and CDR2: SGHRS, YFSETQ. J was trimmed by 6 bases and V by 0 bases; bases with no gene match: 12. There are 18 residues in the CDR3. The CDR3 bases are TGCGCCAGCAGCTTGGCCTTCAGGGAGGGGGCTTTTAATTCACCCCTCCACTTT. This gives the protein CASSLAFREGAFNSPLHF.

This clonotype has a count of ten or more. This sequence joins TRBV3-1 and TRBJ1-5; D unresolved. The CDR3 has 13 residues. V lost 4 bases and J lost 6, with 10 bases in between. CDR1 and CDR2 (germline): LGHDT, YNNKEL (reference sequence). CDR3 protein: CASSPRAGQPQHF. DNA of the CDR3: TGTGCCAGCAGCCCTAGGGCGGGTCAGCCCCAGCATTTT.

This clonotype is labeled as medium-sized. The chain couples TRBV12-3 or TRBV12-4 to TRBJ1-1; D is unclear. The CDR3 has 14 residues. Trimming stripped 6 bases from V and 0 bases from J, with 11 bases between. The CDR3 here is CASRMDGMNTEAFF. The CDR3 DNA reads as TGTGCCAGCAGGATGGACGGTATGAACACTGAAGCTTTCTTT.

This clonotype was found many times. The rearrangement joins TRBV7-9 to TRBJ1-2; 10 bases match TRBD1. Looked up from germline, CDR1 is SEHNR and CDR2 is FQNEAQ (reference sequence). The length of the CDR3 is 20 residues. With V trimmed by 2 bases and J by 3 bases, 18 bases remained unmatched. For the CDR3, the DNA is TGTGCCAGCAGCTTATATCCCCTGGGACAGGGGAAAAGGAGCGACTATGGCTACACCTTC. It translates to CASSLYPLGQGKRSDYGYTF.

This clonotype was picked up many times. The chain recombines TRBV20-1 with TRBJ2-7; 13 bases align to TRBD2. This CDR3 has 15 amino acids. The V gene's germline CDR1 is DFQATT and CDR2 SNEGSKA (reference sequence). V dropped 3 bases and J dropped 5; count of bases not matched to a gene: 7. The CDR3 is CSARGLAGSDHEQYF. The CDR3 DNA reads as TGCAGTGCTAGGGGACTAGCGGGAAGCGACCACGAGCAGTACTTC.

This clonotype was counted a few times. CDR3 sequence reads: CASSFGGDQPQHF. The CDR3 coding sequence is TGTGCCAGCAGTTTCGGGGGAGACCAGCCCCAGCATTTT. The V call is TRBV12-3 or TRBV12-4, the J call TRBJ1-5, with a possible D match to TRBD1 (5 bases). V shed 3 bases and J shed 7 bases, with 10 bases lying between them. CDR3 length: 13 amino acids.

By share of the sample, this clonotype is medium-sized. V gene TRBV6-6 combines with J gene TRBJ1-5; 12 nucleotides align to TRBD1. With V trimmed by 2 bases and J by 6 bases, 5 bases remained unmatched. CDR1 and CDR2 from the germline V gene are MNHNY and SVGAGI (reference sequence). The CDR3 runs 16 residues. The CDR3 region is CASSYPGQGASQPQHF. The CDR3 bases are TGTGCCAGCAGTTACCCGGGACAGGGGGCCAGTCAGCCCCAGCATTTT.

By proportion, this clonotype is medium-sized. The rearrangement links TRBV7-9 to TRBJ2-6; D remains unclear. CDR3 length: 15 residues. Germline CDR1 is SEHNR and CDR2 is FQNEAQ (reference sequence). V lost 4 bases and J 4 bases, leaving 11 bases between the germline ends. The CDR3 DNA reads as TGTGCCAGCAGCTACGAAAGGGTAGGGGCCAACGTCCTGACTTTC. It codes for CASSYERVGANVLTF.

There are many counts of this clonotype. V and J are TRBV14 and TRBJ2-5; D may be TRBD1 (6 bases). V was trimmed by 0 bases and J by 0 bases, leaving 26 bases between them. The length of the CDR3 is 21 residues. The germline gives CDR1 SGHDN, CDR2 FVKESK. The CDR3 DNA follows: TGTGCCAGCAGCCAAGATCGTGGAAGCGGAGGTCACAGGGAGTACCAAGAGACCCAGTACTTC. This encodes CASSQDRGSGGHREYQETQYF.

This clonotype was seen many times. The V gene is TRBV4-2, the J gene TRBJ2-1, with D perhaps matching TRBD1 or TRBD2 (5 bases each). The V end was cut by 0 bases, the J end by 5 bases, with 11 bases between. Germline V gene lookup returns CDR1 LGHNA and CDR2 YNFKEQ. The CDR3 contains 15 residues. The CDR3 region is CASSQDGTENNEQFF. The DNA for the CDR3 is TGTGCCAGCAGCCAAGATGGGACCGAAAACAATGAGCAGTTCTTC.

CDR3 sequence: CSVGNGRARETQYF. DNA for the CDR3: TGCAGCGTTGGCAACGGGAGGGCCCGGGAGACCCAGTACTTC. The chain combines TRBV29-1 with TRBJ2-5, with 8 bases matching TRBD2. Germline CDR1 SQVTM, CDR2 ANQGSEA. The CDR3 consists of 14 residues. Trimming took 4 bases from V and 5 from J; bases not matched to a gene: 9.

About this clonotype: The junction and the germline gene differ at one end; a read error may be behind it. The chain joins TRBV29-1 to TRBJ2-6, with D possibly TRBD1 on 5 matching bases. Germline V gene data show CDR1 as SQVTM and CDR2 as ANQGSEA. This CDR3 region has 14 residues. CDR3 sequence (DNA): TGCAGCGTTGACATACTGCCTGGGGCCAGCGTCCTGACTTTC. Translating it yields CSVDILPGASVLTF.

Many counts were recorded for this clonotype. The chain uses TRBV6-6 and TRBJ1-2; D remains unclear. The CDR3 extends over 18 amino acids. CDR1 is MNHNY, CDR2 SVGAGI, per germline (reference sequence). Trimming took 7 bases from V and 4 from J, leaving 28 bases between them. The CDR3: CASTLSPGLARVGYGYTF. CDR3 DNA: TGTGCCAGCACGCTATCTCCCGGCCTCGCGCGGGTAGGCTATGGCTACACCTTC.

CDR3 residues: CSARDTSLHF. The CDR3 nucleotides read TGCAGTGCCCGAGACACCTCCCTCCACTTT. The gene calls are TRBV20-1 and TRBJ1-6; D is unresolved. V gave up 6 bases and J gave up 14 bases, with 11 bases separating them. The CDR3 runs 10 residues. Germline V gene lookup returns CDR1 DFQATT and CDR2 SNEGSKA (reference sequence).

This chain joins TRBV2 and TRBJ1-4; D uncertain. Per germline, CDR1 SNHLY and CDR2 FYNNEI. This CDR3 contains 18 residues. The ends were cut back, 7 bases at V and 8 bases at J, with 29 bases in the middle. The CDR3 sequence: CASTASGLILPSSEKLFF. CDR3 DNA: TGTGCCAGCACTGCCTCAGGACTAATCCTCCCTAGTTCCGAAAAACTGTTTTTT. Supplemented by reference TRBV2 and TRBJ1-4, the full variable domain reads EPEVTQTPSHQVTQMGQEVILRCVPISNHLYFYWYRQILGQKVEFLVSFYNNEISEKSEIFDDQFSVERPDGSNFTLKIRSTKLEDSAMYFCASTASGLILPSSEKLFFGSGTQLSVL.

This clonotype appeared many times. The J gene is TRBJ2-3, the V gene TRBV5-1, with D perhaps TRBD2 (5 bases). V was clipped by 0 bases and J by 10 bases, with 15 bases between them. The CDR3 consists of 14 residues. The germline gives CDR1 SGHRS, CDR2 YFSETQ. This CDR3 reads CASSLAADVIAQYF. CDR3 bases: TGCGCCAGCAGCTTGGCAGCGGACGTAATCGCGCAGTATTTT. The complete variable domain, with remaining parts taken from reference TRBV5-1 and TRBJ2-3, reads KAGVTQTPRYLIKTRGQQVTLSCSPISGHRSVSWYQQTPGQGLQFLFEYFSETQRNKGNFPGRFSGRQFSNSRSEMNVSTLELGDSALYLCASSLAADVIAQYFGPGTRLTVL.

This clonotype was recorded at least ten times. The CDR3: CSAGAYVRTQYF. Here the CDR3 DNA reads TGCAGTGCTGGAGCCTACGTCAGGACCCAGTACTTC. The V gene is TRBV20-1, the J gene TRBJ2-5; D gene uncertain. V was shortened by 5 bases and J by 7 bases, with 14 bases between the two germline ends. The V gene's germline CDR1 is DFQATT and CDR2 SNEGSKA (reference sequence). The CDR3 is made up of 12 amino acids.